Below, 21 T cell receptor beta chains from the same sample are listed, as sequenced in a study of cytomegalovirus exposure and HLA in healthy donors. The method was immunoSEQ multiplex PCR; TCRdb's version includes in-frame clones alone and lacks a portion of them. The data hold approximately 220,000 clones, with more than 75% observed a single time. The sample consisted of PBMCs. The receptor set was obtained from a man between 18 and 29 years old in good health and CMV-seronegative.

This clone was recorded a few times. DNA of the CDR3: TGTGCCAGCTCACAGTCGGGGGACACCGGGGAGCTGTTTTTT. This sequence encodes CASSQSGDTGELFF. The chain is built from TRBV18 and TRBJ2-2; possibly TRBD2 for D (6 bases). Germline CDR1 is KGHSH and CDR2 is LQKENI. The CDR3 has 14 amino acids. V lost 4 bases and J lost 3, with 9 bases in between.

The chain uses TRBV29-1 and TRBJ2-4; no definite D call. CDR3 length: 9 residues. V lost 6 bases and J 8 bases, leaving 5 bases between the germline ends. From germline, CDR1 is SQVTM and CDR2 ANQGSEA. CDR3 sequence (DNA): TGCAGCGTAGCTGACATTCAGTACTTC. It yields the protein CSVADIQYF.

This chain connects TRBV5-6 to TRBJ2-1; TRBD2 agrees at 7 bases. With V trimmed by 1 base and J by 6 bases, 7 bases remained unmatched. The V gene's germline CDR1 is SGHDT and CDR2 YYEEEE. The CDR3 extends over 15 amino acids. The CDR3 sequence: CASSLSGEGSNEQFF. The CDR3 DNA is TGTGCCAGCAGCTTGTCGGGGGAGGGCTCCAATGAGCAGTTCTTC.

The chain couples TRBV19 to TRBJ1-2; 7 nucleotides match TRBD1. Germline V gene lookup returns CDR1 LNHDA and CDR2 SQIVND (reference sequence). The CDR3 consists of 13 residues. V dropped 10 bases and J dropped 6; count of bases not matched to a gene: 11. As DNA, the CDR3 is TGTGCCACACAGGGGCAGATTCTTGATGGCTACACCTTC. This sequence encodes CATQGQILDGYTF. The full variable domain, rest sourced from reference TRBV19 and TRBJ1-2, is DGGITQSPKYLFRKEGQNVTLSCEQNLNHDAMYWYRQDPGQGLRLIYYSQIVNDFQKGDIAEGYSVSREKKESFPLTVTSAQKNPTAFYLCATQGQILDGYTFGSGTRLTVV.

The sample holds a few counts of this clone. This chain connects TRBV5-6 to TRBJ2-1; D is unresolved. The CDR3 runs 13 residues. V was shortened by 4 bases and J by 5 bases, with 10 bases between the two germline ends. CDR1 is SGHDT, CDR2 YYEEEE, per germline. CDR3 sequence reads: CASSGGPHNEQFF. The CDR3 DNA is TGTGCCAGCAGCGGCGGTCCTCACAATGAGCAGTTCTTC.

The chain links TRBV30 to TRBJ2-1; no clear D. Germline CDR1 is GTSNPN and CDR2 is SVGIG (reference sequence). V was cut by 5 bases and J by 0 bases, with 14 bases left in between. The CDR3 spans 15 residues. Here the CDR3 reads CAWARLMSSYNEQFF. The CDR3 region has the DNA TGTGCCTGGGCCAGACTGATGAGCTCCTACAATGAGCAGTTCTTC.

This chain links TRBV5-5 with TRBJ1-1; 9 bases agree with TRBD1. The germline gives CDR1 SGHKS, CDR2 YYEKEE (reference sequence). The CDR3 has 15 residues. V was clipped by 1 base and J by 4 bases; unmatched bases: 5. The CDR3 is CASSLMGQGVTEAFF. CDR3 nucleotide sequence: TGTGCCAGCAGCTTGATGGGACAGGGAGTCACTGAAGCTTTCTTT.

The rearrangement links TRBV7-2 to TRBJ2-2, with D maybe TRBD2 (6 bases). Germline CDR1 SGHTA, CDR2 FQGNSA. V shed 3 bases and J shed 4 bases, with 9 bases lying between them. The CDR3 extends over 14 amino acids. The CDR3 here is CASSLGGPTGELFF. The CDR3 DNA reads TGTGCCAGCAGCTTGGGGGGTCCCACCGGGGAGCTGTTTTTT.

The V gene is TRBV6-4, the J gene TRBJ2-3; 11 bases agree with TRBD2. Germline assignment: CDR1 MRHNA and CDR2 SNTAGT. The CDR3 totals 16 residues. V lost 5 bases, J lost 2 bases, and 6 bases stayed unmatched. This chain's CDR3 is CASSPSSGRATDTQYF. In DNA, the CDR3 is TGTGCCAGCAGTCCTAGTAGCGGGAGGGCCACAGATACGCAGTATTTT.

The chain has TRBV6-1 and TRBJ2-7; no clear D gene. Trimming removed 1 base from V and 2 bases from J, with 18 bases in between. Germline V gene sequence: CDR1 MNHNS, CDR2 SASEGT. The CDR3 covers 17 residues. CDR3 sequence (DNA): TGTGCCAGCAGTGAAGAGAACTGGTACGAACCCCCCTACGAGCAGTACTTC. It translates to CASSEENWYEPPYEQYF.

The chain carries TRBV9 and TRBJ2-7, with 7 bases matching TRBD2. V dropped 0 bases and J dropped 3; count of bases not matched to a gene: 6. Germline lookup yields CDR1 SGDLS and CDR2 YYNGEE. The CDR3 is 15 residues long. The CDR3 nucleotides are TGTGCCAGCAGCGTAGCGGGAGGAGAAGTCTACGAGCAGTACTTC. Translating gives CASSVAGGEVYEQYF.

CDR3 DNA sequence: TGTGCCAGCAGTCGGGGAACTAACTATGGCTACACCTTC. This sequence encodes CASSRGTNYGYTF. V gene TRBV25-1 combines with J gene TRBJ1-2; D unresolved. Trimming pared 5 bases from V and 0 bases from J, leaving 7 bases between. Germline loops: CDR1 MGHDK, CDR2 SYGVNS. The CDR3 contains 13 residues.

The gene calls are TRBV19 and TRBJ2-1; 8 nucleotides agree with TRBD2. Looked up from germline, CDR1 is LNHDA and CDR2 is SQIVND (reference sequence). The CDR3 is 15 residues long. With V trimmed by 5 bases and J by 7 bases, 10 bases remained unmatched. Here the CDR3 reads CASSPPGLGWNEQFF. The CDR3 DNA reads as TGTGCCAGTAGTCCCCCGGGACTAGGCTGGAATGAGCAGTTCTTC.

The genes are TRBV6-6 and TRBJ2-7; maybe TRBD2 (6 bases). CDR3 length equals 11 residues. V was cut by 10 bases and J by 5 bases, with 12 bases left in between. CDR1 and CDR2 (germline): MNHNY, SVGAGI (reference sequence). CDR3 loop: CATGVSDEQYF. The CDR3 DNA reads TGTGCCACGGGGGTATCTGACGAGCAGTACTTC.

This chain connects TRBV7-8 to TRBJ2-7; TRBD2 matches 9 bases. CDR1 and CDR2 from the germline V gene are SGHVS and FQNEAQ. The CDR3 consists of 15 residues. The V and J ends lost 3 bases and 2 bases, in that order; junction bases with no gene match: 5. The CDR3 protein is CASSLWREGTYEQYF. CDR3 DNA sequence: TGTGCCAGCAGCTTGTGGCGGGAGGGCACCTACGAGCAGTACTTC.

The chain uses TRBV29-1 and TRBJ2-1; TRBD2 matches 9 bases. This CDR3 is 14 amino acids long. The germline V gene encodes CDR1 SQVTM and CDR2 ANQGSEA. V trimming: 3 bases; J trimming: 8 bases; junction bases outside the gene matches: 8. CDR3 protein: CSVELAGAFDEQFF. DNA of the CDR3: TGCAGCGTTGAGTTAGCGGGGGCCTTCGATGAGCAGTTCTTC.

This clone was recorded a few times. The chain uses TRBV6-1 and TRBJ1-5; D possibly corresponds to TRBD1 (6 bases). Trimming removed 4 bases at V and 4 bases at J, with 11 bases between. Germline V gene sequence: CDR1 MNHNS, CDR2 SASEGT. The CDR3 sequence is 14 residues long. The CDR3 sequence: CASSVRTDNQPQHF. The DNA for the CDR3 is TGTGCCAGCAGTGTCAGGACAGATAATCAGCCCCAGCATTTT.

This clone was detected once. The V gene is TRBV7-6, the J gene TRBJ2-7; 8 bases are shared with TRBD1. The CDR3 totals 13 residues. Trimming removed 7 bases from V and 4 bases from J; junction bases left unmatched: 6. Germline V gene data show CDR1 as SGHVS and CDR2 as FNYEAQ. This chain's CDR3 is CASTTGEGYEQYF. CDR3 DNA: TGTGCCAGCACGACAGGGGAAGGATACGAGCAGTACTTC.

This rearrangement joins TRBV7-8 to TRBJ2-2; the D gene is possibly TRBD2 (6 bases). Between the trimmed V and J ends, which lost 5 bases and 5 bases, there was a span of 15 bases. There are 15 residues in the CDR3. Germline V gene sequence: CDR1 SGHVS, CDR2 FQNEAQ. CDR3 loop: CASSPRGRMTGELFF. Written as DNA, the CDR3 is TGTGCCAGCAGCCCGCGGGGCAGAATGACCGGGGAGCTGTTTTTT.

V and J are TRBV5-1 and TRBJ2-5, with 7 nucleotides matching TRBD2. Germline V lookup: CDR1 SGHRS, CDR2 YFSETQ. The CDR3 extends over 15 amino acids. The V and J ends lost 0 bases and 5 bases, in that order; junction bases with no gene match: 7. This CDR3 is CASSLEGRGSETQYF. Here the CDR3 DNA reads TGCGCCAGCAGCTTGGAAGGGCGGGGGTCTGAGACCCAGTACTTC.

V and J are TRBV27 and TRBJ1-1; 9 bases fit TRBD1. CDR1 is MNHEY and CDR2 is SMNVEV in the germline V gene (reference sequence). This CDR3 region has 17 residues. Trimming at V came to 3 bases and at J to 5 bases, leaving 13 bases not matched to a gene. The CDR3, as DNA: TGTGCCAGCAGTTTCCTCGGACAGGGGAGGATGGGGACTGAAGCTTTCTTT. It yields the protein CASSFLGQGRMGTEAFF.